The present TCR beta chain was sequenced within a study of monozygotic twins with inflammatory bowel disease (dated by TCRdb to between 2017 and 2020). Regarding the complete study: The full study comprised around 28 monozygotic twin pairs: nine German pairs (four IBD-concordant, five IBD-discordant) and 19 IBD-discordant Danish pairs. Disease-associated traits were sought mainly through comparisons between IBD patients and their genetically identical healthy co-twins within discordant pairs. Each individual had, on average, about 151 000 unique TCRalpha sequences and 181 000 unique TCRbeta sequences available for analysis.

The full study reports these points: Because patients were on differing immunosuppressive treatments, the repertoires may have picked up extra background noise and inter-individual variability. Compared with healthy twins, IBD patients had fewer clonotypes in common with other individuals, a difference most pronounced in patients showing signs of disease activity. Repertoire similarity did not differ between concordant and discordant twins, possibly due to limited statistical power. Measured by the inverse Simpson index, TCRbeta repertoire diversity was lower in IBD patients than in their healthy co-twins. The results gave no support for a single strong signal or clonotype linked to IBD. The analysis was unable to tell apart different T cell subtypes.

From each donor, an approximately 2.4 ml peripheral blood sample was drawn into PAXgene tubes and stored at -80 degrees C. Total RNA was isolated from whole blood with the PAXgene blood miRNA kit on an automated QIAcube, without T cell sorting. Peripheral blood from monozygotic twin pairs, either concordant or discordant for inflammatory bowel disease, underwent deep TCRalpha and TCRbeta repertoire profiling that used unique molecular barcoding. Smoking habits were recorded for all twin pairs, with individuals classified as current, former or never smokers. Its CDR3 holds 13 amino acids, cysteine through phenylalanine. DNA was not recorded. CDR1 and CDR2 (ENHRY, SYGVKD) derive from the germline V gene. About this clonotype itself: Its antigen is unknown.

To prepare the library, 5' RACE was applied. The input for every TCR library was roughly 3.5 ug of total RNA. For each sample, cDNA was synthesized in eight separate reactions using SMARTScribe reverse transcriptase. During cDNA synthesis, template switching was used to introduce unique molecular identifiers that contained a 6-nucleotide sample barcode. TCRalpha and TCRbeta cDNA was amplified by two nested PCRs of 16 and 9 cycles, with bead purification after each PCR. Before amplification, the cDNA was treated with uracil DNA-glycosylase and purified using the QIAquick PCR purification kit. The second PCR added Illumina TruSeq-compatible adapters along with sample-specific barcodes. Library quality and concentration were checked on TapeStation and Qubit, and libraries were pooled at 5 to 6.5 ng each. The pooled libraries were sequenced with 2 x 100 bp reads and custom sequencing primers on an Illumina HiSeq2500 single-index Rapid Run. In the authors' own workflow: MiGEC version 1.2.6 was used for UMI-based consensus assembly to correct PCR and sequencing errors. MiXCR version 2.1.1 was used for V(D)J alignment, clonotype assembly and CDR3 extraction. To normalise gene usage, clonotype sharing and MAIT/NKT TCR abundance, the top 1000, 10 000 and 20 000 clonotypes in each sample were analysed. Diversity was computed as the inverse Simpson index with the vegan R package after downsampling to 27 000 UMIs. Paired Mann-Whitney U tests were applied to discordant twin pairs, with Benjamini-Hochberg correction for multiple testing. TCRdb reprocessed the reads and assigns one entry to each CDR3 protein sequence, leaving out DNA. The V and J calls were not made by the authors but by TCRdb's processing. The table for this sample shows around 450,000 distinct CDR3 sequences. 2.4% of the sample is held by the ten biggest clonotypes.

Sequencing was done on a sample of blood. This receptor was identified in a human donor with ulcerative colitis or Crohn's disease, or a healthy co-twin of an affected twin (not recorded which). The rearrangement joined TRBV10-3 to TRBJ1-2; checking the TCRdb D call of TRBD1 is not possible without DNA. For the CDR3, the sequence is CAISPGTDYGYTF.